These T cell receptor beta chains were read from a single sample in a study of blood T cell repertoires in COVID-19. The method was immunoSEQ multiplex PCR; TCRdb's version includes in-frame clones alone and lacks a portion of them. The sample has some 190,000 clones; 80% are singletons. The sequencing sample was made of PBMCs or T cells enriched from blood (not recorded which). The receptors stem from a man aged 60 to 75 who had been exposed to COVID-19. The CDR3 runs from the conserved cysteine through the conserved F or W. D genes are given only for firm matches. A clone size is listed for some rows: how often the clone was seen (once, few, many), or a class if it is expanded.

D gene,J gene,clone size,V gene,CDR3 DNA,CDR3 protein
TRBD1,TRBJ2-4,.,TRBV7-9,TGTGCCAGCAGCTCCAGCGGGACAGGGGGTTTAGGCATTCAGTACTTC,CASSSSGTGGLGIQYF
TRBD2,TRBJ2-3,.,TRBV4-1,TGCGCCAGCAGCCTATTACACTTAGCGGGTCCCACAGATACGCAGTATTTT,CASSLLHLAGPTDTQYF
TRBD2,TRBJ2-3,.,TRBV7-6,TGTGCCAGTAGCTTAGGTTCTGCGGGAGGGCCGGCAGATACGCAGTATTTT,CASSLGSAGGPADTQYF
.,TRBJ1-6,.,TRBV10-3,TGTGCCATCAGTGAAGGGGTTCGGTCACCCCTCCACTTT,CAISEGVRSPLHF
TRBD1,TRBJ2-7,.,TRBV27,TGTGCCAGCAGTACACGGGACAGGGCCTACGAGCAGTACTTC,CASSTRDRAYEQYF
.,TRBJ1-1,.,TRBV6-4,TGTGCCAGCAGGGAAGGGGCTGAAGCTTTCTTT,CASREGAEAFF
TRBD1,TRBJ2-5,once,TRBV18,TGTGCCAGCTCTCTTGATACAGGGGGCCAAGAGACCCAGTACTTC,CASSLDTGGQETQYF
TRBD1,TRBJ2-1,.,TRBV11-2,TGTGCCAGCATCAAGACGGGACAGGGAACCCATGAGCAGTTCTTC,CASIKTGQGTHEQFF
.,TRBJ2-3,.,TRBV5-6,TGTGCCAGCAGTCAGCTTGTCGGAGACACAGATACGCAGTATTTT,CASSQLVGDTDTQYF
TRBD1,TRBJ1-2,.,TRBV3-1/TRBV3-2,TGTGCCAGCAGCCTGCGGACAGGCCCTAACTATGGCTACACCTTC,CASSLRTGPNYGYTF
.,TRBJ2-3,.,TRBV6-5,TGTGCCAGCAGTTTCGAGACAGATACGCAGTATTTT,CASSFETDTQYF
.,TRBJ1-1,.,TRBV29-1,TGCAGCGTTGGGCAGGTGGCTGAAGCTTTCTTT,CSVGQVAEAFF
.,TRBJ2-3,once,TRBV24-1,TGTGCCACCAGTGACCCCCGGGGCACAGATACGCAGTATTTT,CATSDPRGTDTQYF
.,TRBJ1-5,.,TRBV24-1,TGTGCCACCAGTGTAGGAGGATCGGGGGATCAGCCCCAGCATTTT,CATSVGGSGDQPQHF
.,TRBJ1-5,.,TRBV6-6,TGTGCCAGCAATACAAGGGGTGGCAATCAGCCCCAGCATTTT,CASNTRGGNQPQHF
TRBD1,TRBJ1-2,.,TRBV6-5,TGTGCCAGCACCGACAGGGCTGGTGGCTACACCTTC,CASTDRAGGYTF
.,TRBJ1-2,.,TRBV27,TGTGCCAGCAAAGGAGACCCCAGGGATGGCTACACCTTC,CASKGDPRDGYTF
.,TRBJ2-1,.,TRBV5-4,TGTGCCAGCAGCCTACGACAGGATAACAATGAGCAGTTCTTC,CASSLRQDNNEQFF
.,TRBJ1-6,.,TRBV10-3,TGTGCCATCAGTGAGTTAGTGGGGCCACCCCTCCACTTT,CAISELVGPPLHF
.,TRBJ1-3,.,TRBV5-5,TGTGCCAGCAGGCACAGCCTCCAGAACTCTGGAAACACCATATATTTT,CASRHSLQNSGNTIYF
.,TRBJ1-2,.,TRBV7-2,TGTGCCAGCAGCTTGGGCAGGGACTTCAACACCTTC,CASSLGRDFNTF
.,TRBJ1-3,once,TRBV5-1,TGCGCCAGCAGCTTAGCCCCTACCGGAAACACCATATATTTT,CASSLAPTGNTIYF
TRBD1,TRBJ2-5,.,TRBV9,TGTGCCAGCAGCACAGGGGTCGAAGAGACCCAGTACTTC,CASSTGVEETQYF
.,TRBJ2-1,.,TRBV29-1,TGCAGCGCTTCCGGGGGAGACTCCTACAATGAGCAGTTCTTC,CSASGGDSYNEQFF
TRBD2,TRBJ2-5,.,TRBV7-2,TGTGCCAGCAGCTTAGAATTAGCGGGAGTGGGGGAGACCCAGTACTTC,CASSLELAGVGETQYF
TRBD2,TRBJ2-5,.,TRBV15,TGTGCCACCTGGTCTGGCGGGAGGGCCCCAGAGACCCAGTACTTC,CATWSGGRAPETQYF
.,TRBJ1-2,.,TRBV29-1,TGCAGCGTTGCAGGTGGGGCGGCGGGGCGTAACTATGGCTACACCTTC,CSVAGGAAGRNYGYTF
.,TRBJ2-3,.,TRBV13,TGTGCCAGCAGCTTAGTTGGGAGGACAGATACGCAGTATTTT,CASSLVGRTDTQYF
.,TRBJ2-1,.,TRBV5-6,TGTGCCAGCAACCGTTTTGGCAAATCCTACAATGAGCAGTTCTTC,CASNRFGKSYNEQFF
.,TRBJ1-1,.,TRBV5-5,TGTGCCAGCAGCTGGGCGATCAACACTGAAGCTTTCTTT,CASSWAINTEAFF
TRBD2,TRBJ2-1,.,TRBV3-1/TRBV3-2,TGTGCCAGCGGACCTAGCGGGAGCATCAATGAGCAGTTCTTC,CASGPSGSINEQFF
.,TRBJ2-1,.,TRBV10-3,TGTGCCACCGGACTGGGGTCCTACAATGAGCAGTTCTTC,CATGLGSYNEQFF
TRBD2,TRBJ2-5,.,TRBV7-2,TGTGCCAGCAGCTTAGCGCCCCCGGTGGGGGGGGAGACCCAGTACTTC,CASSLAPPVGGETQYF
TRBD1,TRBJ1-1,.,TRBV11-3,TGTGCCAGCAGCCACCATCGCCGGACAGGGAGCACTGAAGCTTTCTTT,CASSHHRRTGSTEAFF